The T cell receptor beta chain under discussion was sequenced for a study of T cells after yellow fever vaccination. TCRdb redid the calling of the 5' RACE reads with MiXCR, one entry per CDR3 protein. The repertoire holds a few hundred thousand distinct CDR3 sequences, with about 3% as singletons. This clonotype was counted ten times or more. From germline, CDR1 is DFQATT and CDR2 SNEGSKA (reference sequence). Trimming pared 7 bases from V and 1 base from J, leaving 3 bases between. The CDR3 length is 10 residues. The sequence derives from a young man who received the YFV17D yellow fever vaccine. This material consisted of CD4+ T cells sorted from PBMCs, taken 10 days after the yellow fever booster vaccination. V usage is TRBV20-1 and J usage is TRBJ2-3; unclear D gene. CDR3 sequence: CSGGTDTQYF. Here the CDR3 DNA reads TGCAGTGGGGGCACAGATACGCAGTATTTT.